One sample yielded the 15 T cell receptor beta chains listed below, sequenced in a study of T cell responses to AZD1222 COVID-19 vaccine. Clones were read by immunoSEQ multiplex PCR, and TCRdb kept only the in-frame ones, dropping some. The top ten hold 2.5% to 4% of the sample, which has 110,000 to 150,000 clones, about 92% seen once. This sample comprised peripheral blood, obtained on day 0 of AZD1222 vaccination. The receptors were sampled from an adult in good health.

The chain carries TRBV30 and TRBJ2-5; 8 bases match TRBD2. The CDR3 runs to 15 residues. The germline V gene has CDR1 GTSNPN and CDR2 SVGIG (reference sequence). V shed 2 bases and J 4 bases; nucleotides not matched to a gene: 9. The CDR3: CAWSPGASGLETQYF. In DNA, the CDR3 is TGTGCCTGGAGTCCCGGGGCTAGCGGGTTAGAGACCCAGTACTTC.

The CDR3 reads CARSSQGGRNEKLFF. Here the CDR3 DNA reads TGTGCCAGAAGCTCCCAGGGCGGGCGGAATGAAAAACTGTTTTTT. V gene TRBV5-3 combines with J gene TRBJ1-4; tentative D call: TRBD1 (5 bases). TRBV5-3 is recorded as an ORF, its role being uncertain. The CDR3 is 15 residues long. V lost 3 bases, J lost 5 bases, and 14 bases lay in between.

The chain recombines TRBV7-3 with TRBJ2-5; 12 bases map to TRBD2. With V trimmed by 3 bases and J by 5 bases, 4 bases remained unmatched. Germline CDR1 is SGHTA and CDR2 is FQGTGA. This CDR3 contains 15 residues. As DNA, the CDR3 is TGTGCCAGCAGCTTGCTAGCGGGAGGGCCGGAGACCCAGTACTTC. This sequence encodes CASSLLAGGPETQYF.

The chain employs TRBV5-4 and TRBJ2-7; D is ambiguous. CDR3 length equals 16 residues. CDR1 is SGHNT, CDR2 YYREEE, per germline (reference sequence). Between the trimmed V and J ends, which lost 3 bases and 2 bases, there was a span of 18 bases. CDR3 amino acids: CASSSKTRGVPYEQYF. In DNA form, the CDR3 reads TGTGCCAGCAGCTCGAAGACCCGCGGCGTCCCCTACGAGCAGTACTTC.

The V gene is TRBV6-4, the J gene TRBJ1-3; TRBD1 agrees at 7 bases. Losses at the gene ends were 0 bases for V and 1 base for J; bases not matched to a gene: 6. Germline V gene sequence: CDR1 MRHNA, CDR2 SNTAGT. The CDR3 extends over 17 amino acids. The CDR3 region has the DNA TGTGCCAGCAGTGACTCAAGAACAGGGGTGTCTGGAAACACCATATATTTT. Encoded protein: CASSDSRTGVSGNTIYF.

This sequence joins TRBV6-4 and TRBJ2-2; unclear D gene. The CDR3 totals 13 residues. The germline V and J ends were trimmed by 9 bases and 0 bases, with 8 bases remaining between them. Per the germline V gene, CDR1 is MRHNA and CDR2 is SNTAGT. The CDR3 loop is CASANSNTGELFF. Written as DNA, the CDR3 is TGTGCCAGTGCTAACTCGAACACCGGGGAGCTGTTTTTT.

The V and J genes are TRBV21-1 and TRBJ2-3. TRBV21-1 is termed a pseudogene. This CDR3 is 13 amino acids long. This CDR3 is CASSKGGTDTQYF. The CDR3 DNA is TGTGCCAGCAGCAAAGGGGGCACAGATACGCAGTATTTT.

The chain combines TRBV5-4 with TRBJ2-5; D unclear. Germline lookup yields CDR1 SGHNT and CDR2 YYREEE (reference sequence). The CDR3 is 13 residues long. V was trimmed by 0 bases and J by 5 bases, leaving 8 bases between them. CDR3 DNA: TGTGCCAGCAGCTTGGGCGGTGGGGAGACCCAGTACTTC. It is translated as CASSLGGGETQYF.

This chain uses TRBV23-1 with TRBJ2-1, with 7 positions matching TRBD2. TRBV23-1 is noted as an ORF with a role that remains uncertain. The CDR3 runs to 17 residues. Losses at the gene ends were 0 bases for V and 4 bases for J; bases not matched to a gene: 9. This chain's CDR3 is CASSQSGGGGIYNEQFF. CDR3 in DNA: TGCGCCAGCAGTCAATCGGGCGGGGGAGGGATTTACAATGAGCAGTTCTTC.

V is TRBV7-6 and J is TRBJ2-7; 11 bases line up with TRBD2. Trimming cost V 4 bases and J 3 bases; bases outside gene matches: 5. Per the germline V gene, CDR1 is SGHVS and CDR2 is FNYEAQ. The length of the CDR3 is 15 residues. The CDR3 loop reads CASSSPLAGGYEQYF. The CDR3 coding sequence is TGTGCCAGCAGCTCCCCCCTAGCGGGAGGCTACGAGCAGTACTTC.

The chain combines TRBV5-1 with TRBJ1-3; D is ambiguous. The germline V gene encodes CDR1 SGHRS and CDR2 YFSETQ. CDR3 length: 14 residues. Trimming shortened V by 4 bases and J by 0 bases, and 8 bases separated the two germline ends. The CDR3 loop is CASSEDRSGNTIYF. The CDR3 region has the DNA TGCGCCAGCAGCGAGGACCGCTCTGGAAACACCATATATTTT. Full variable domain (remainder filled in from reference TRBV5-1 and TRBJ1-3): KAGVTQTPRYLIKTRGQQVTLSCSPISGHRSVSWYQQTPGQGLQFLFEYFSETQRNKGNFPGRFSGRQFSNSRSEMNVSTLELGDSALYLCASSEDRSGNTIYFGEGSWLTVV.

The chain employs TRBV11-2 and TRBJ1-6; no definite D call. The CDR3 runs to 15 residues. V lost 6 bases and J lost 0, with 9 bases in between. Germline CDR1 reads SGHAT; CDR2 reads FQNNGV. CDR3 region: CASSVSSSYNSPLHF. The CDR3 DNA reads as TGTGCCAGCAGTGTCAGTAGCTCCTATAATTCACCCCTCCACTTT.

The rearrangement links TRBV28 to TRBJ1-4; tentatively, D is TRBD1 (5 bases). This CDR3 is 15 amino acids long. From germline, CDR1 is MDHEN and CDR2 SYDVKM. Deletions cut 1 base from V and 3 bases from J, with 9 bases between. The CDR3 loop is CASSLSGGANEKLFF. For the CDR3, the DNA is TGTGCCAGCAGTTTATCGGGGGGGGCTAATGAAAAACTGTTTTTT.

The chain recombines TRBV6-5 with TRBJ2-7, with 7 bases that match TRBD1. V trimming: 4 bases; J trimming: 4 bases; junction bases outside the gene matches: 13. Germline CDR1 MNHEY, CDR2 SVGAGI. The CDR3 has 16 amino acids. The CDR3 DNA sequence: TGTGCCAGCAGTTCCGATTCCCGGGACAGATGGTACGAGCAGTACTTC. Translation: CASSSDSRDRWYEQYF.

This clone has a handful of counts. The rearrangement joins TRBV7-2 to TRBJ1-2; D is unclear. The CDR3 loop spans 15 amino acids. V dropped 1 base and J dropped 8 bases, with 17 bases sitting between them. Looked up from germline, CDR1 is SGHTA and CDR2 is FQGNSA. DNA of the CDR3: TGTGCCAGCAGCTTAGAGCAGAAGGGAATAGGAGGCTACACCTTC. This translates into CASSLEQKGIGGYTF. Complete variable domain (other parts from reference TRBV7-2 and TRBJ1-2): GAGVSQSPSNKVTEKGKDVELRCDPISGHTALYWYRQSLGQGLEFLIYFQGNSAPDKSGLPSDRFSAERTGGSVSTLTIQRTQQEDSAVYLCASSLEQKGIGGYTFGSGTRLTVV.